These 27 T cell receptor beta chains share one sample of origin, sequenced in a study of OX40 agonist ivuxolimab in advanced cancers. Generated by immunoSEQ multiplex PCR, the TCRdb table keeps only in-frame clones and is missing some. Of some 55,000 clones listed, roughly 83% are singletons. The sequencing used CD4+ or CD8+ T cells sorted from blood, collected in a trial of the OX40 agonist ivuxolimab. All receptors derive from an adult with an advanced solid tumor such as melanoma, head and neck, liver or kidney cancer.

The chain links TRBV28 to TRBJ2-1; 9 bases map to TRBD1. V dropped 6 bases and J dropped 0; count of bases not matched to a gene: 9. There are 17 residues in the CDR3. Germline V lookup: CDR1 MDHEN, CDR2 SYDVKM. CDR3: CASSRGQGTSSYNEQFF. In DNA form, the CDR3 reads TGTGCCAGCAGCCGTGGACAGGGGACGAGCTCCTACAATGAGCAGTTCTTC.

CDR3 DNA: TGTGCCAGCAGTCCCCTCCGTTCACCCCTCCACTTT. It translates to CASSPLRSPLHF. The chain combines TRBV6-5 with TRBJ1-6; D unclear. The V end lost 5 bases, the J end lost 9 bases, and 8 bases lay between the germline ends. CDR3 length: 12 residues. Germline V gives CDR1 MNHEY, CDR2 SVGAGI.

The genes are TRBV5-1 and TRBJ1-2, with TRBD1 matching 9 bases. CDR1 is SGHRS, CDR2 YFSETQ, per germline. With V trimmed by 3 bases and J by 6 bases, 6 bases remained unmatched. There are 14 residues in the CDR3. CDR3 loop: CASSSSGTGHGYTF. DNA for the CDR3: TGCGCCAGCAGCTCCTCCGGGACAGGGCATGGCTACACCTTC.

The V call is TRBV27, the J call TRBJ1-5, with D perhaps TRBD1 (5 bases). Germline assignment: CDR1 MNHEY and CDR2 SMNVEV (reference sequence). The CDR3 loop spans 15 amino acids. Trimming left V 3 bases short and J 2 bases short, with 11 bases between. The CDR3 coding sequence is TGTGCCAGCAGTTTGGGGCTGGATGGCAATCAGCCCCAGCATTTT. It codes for CASSLGLDGNQPQHF.

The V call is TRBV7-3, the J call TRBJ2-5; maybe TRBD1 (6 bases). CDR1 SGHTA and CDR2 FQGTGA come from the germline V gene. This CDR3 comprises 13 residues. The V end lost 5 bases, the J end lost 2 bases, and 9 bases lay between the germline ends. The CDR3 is CASSAGQQETQYF. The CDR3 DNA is TGTGCCAGCAGCGCTGGACAGCAAGAGACCCAGTACTTC.

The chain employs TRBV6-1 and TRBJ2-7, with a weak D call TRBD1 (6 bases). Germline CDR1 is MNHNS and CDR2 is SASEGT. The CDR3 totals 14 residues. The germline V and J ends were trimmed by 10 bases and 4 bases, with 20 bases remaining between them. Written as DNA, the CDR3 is TGTGCCACCAAGTCGACAGGTTCCTTGTACGAGCAGTACTTC. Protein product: CATKSTGSLYEQYF.

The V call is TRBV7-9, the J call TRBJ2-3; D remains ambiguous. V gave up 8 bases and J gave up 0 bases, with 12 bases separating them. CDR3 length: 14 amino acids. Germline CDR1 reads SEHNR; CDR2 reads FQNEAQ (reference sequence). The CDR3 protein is CASSRTASTDTQYF. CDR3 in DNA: TGTGCCAGCTCCCGCACCGCTAGCACAGATACGCAGTATTTT.

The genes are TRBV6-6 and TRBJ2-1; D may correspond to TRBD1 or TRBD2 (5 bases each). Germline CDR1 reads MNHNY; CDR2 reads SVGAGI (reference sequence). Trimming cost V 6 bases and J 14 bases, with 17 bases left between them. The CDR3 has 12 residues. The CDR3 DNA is TGTGCCAGCAGCCTTGAGAGGGGAATGGAGTTCTTC. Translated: CASSLERGMEFF.

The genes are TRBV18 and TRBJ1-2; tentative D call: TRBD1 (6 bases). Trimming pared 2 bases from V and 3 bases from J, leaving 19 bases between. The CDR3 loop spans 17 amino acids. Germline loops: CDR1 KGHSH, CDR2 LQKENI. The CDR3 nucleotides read TGTGCCAGCTCACCAAACCCCCCGGGGGGCAGCGACTATGGCTACACCTTC. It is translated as CASSPNPPGGSDYGYTF.

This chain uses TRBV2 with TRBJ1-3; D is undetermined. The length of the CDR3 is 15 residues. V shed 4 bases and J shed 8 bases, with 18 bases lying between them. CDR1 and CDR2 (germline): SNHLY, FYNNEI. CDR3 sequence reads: CASSAPGFRQDTIYF. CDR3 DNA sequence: TGTGCCAGCAGTGCCCCAGGATTTCGCCAGGACACCATATATTTT.

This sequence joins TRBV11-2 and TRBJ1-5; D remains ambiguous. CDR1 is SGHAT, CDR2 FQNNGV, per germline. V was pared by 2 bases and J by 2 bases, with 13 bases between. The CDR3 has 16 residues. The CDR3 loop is CASSLIRGRRNQPQHF. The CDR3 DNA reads TGTGCCAGCAGCTTAATACGAGGAAGGCGCAATCAGCCCCAGCATTTT.

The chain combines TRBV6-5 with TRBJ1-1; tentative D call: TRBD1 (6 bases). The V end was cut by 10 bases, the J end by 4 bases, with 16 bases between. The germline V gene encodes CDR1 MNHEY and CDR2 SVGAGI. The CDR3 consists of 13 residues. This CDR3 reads CATTAGAVTEAFF. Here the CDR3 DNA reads TGTGCCACCACGGCGGGGGCAGTCACTGAAGCTTTCTTT.

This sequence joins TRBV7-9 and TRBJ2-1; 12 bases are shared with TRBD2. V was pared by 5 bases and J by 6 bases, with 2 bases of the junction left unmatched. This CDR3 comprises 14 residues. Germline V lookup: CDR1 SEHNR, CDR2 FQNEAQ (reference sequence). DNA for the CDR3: TGTGCCAGCAGCAAGGGACTAGCGGGCAATGAGCAGTTCTTC. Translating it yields CASSKGLAGNEQFF.

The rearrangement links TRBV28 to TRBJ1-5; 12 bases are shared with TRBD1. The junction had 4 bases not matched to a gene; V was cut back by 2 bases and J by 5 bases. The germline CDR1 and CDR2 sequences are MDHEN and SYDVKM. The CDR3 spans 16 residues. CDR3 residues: CASSLGDRGRYQPQHF. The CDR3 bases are TGTGCCAGCAGTTTAGGGGACAGGGGGCGTTATCAGCCCCAGCATTTT.

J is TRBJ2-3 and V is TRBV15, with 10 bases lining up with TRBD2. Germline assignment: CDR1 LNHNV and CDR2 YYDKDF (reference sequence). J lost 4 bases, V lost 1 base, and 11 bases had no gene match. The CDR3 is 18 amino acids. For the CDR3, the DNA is TGTGCCACCAGCAGAGGAAAGCGGGAGGGTCCAGTCGCAGATACGCAGTATTTT. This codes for CATSRGKREGPVADTQYF.

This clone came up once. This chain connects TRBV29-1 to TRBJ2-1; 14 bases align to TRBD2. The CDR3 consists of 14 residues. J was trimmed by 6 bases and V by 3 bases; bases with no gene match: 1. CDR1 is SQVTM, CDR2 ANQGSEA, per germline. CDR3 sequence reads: CSVEGLAGVNEQFF. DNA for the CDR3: TGCAGCGTTGAGGGACTAGCGGGAGTCAATGAGCAGTTCTTC.

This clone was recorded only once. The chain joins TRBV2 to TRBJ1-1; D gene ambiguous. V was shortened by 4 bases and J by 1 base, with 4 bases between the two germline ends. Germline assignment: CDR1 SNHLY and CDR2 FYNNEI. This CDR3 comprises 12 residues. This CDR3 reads CASSVANTEAFF. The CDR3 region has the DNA TGTGCCAGCAGTGTGGCGAACACTGAAGCTTTCTTT.

CDR3 coding DNA: TGTGCCAGCAGCGTAGTAGAGACATACAATGAGCAGTTCTTC. Translating gives CASSVVETYNEQFF. V and J are TRBV9 and TRBJ2-1; D gene unclear. Germline CDR1 SGDLS, CDR2 YYNGEE. Trimming cost V 0 bases and J 4 bases, with 8 bases left between them. This CDR3 comprises 14 residues.

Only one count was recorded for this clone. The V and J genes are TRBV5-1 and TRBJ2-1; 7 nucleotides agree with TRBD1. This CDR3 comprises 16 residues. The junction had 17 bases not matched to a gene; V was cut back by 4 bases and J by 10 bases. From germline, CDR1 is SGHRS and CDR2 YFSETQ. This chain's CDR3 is CASSRISNRGNTEQFF. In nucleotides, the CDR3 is TGCGCCAGCAGCCGTATTAGTAACAGGGGCAACACAGAGCAGTTCTTC.

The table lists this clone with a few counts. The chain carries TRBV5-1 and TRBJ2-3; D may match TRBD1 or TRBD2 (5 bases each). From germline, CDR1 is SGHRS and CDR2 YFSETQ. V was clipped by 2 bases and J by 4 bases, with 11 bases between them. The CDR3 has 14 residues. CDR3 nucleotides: TGCGCCAGCAGCTTCGTCGGGACCTCAGATACGCAGTATTTT. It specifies CASSFVGTSDTQYF.

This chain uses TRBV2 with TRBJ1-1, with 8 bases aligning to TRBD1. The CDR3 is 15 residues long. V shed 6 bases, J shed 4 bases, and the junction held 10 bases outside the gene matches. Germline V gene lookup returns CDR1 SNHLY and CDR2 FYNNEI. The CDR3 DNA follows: TGTGCCAGCAGGGATACCAGGGGGCGCGGCACTGAAGCTTTCTTT. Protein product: CASRDTRGRGTEAFF.

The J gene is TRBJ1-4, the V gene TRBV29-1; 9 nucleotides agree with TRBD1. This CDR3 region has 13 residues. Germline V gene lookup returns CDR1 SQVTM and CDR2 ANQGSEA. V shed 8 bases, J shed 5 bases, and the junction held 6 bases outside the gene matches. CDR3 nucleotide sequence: TGCAGCTTCTCCGGGACAGGGAATGAAAAACTGTTTTTT. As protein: CSFSGTGNEKLFF.

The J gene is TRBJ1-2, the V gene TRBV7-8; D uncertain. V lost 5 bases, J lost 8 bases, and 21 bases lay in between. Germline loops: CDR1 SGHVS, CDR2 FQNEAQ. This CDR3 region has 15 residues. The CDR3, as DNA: TGTGCCAGCAGCCCGGAGGAAGTCTCATACCTCGGCTACACCTTC. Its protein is CASSPEEVSYLGYTF.

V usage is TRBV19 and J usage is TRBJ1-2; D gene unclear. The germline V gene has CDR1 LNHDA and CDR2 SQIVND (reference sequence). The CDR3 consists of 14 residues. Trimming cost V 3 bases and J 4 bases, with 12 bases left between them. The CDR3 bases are TGTGCCAGTAGTATCCCGCCGGGAGGCTATGGCTACACCTTC. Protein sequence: CASSIPPGGYGYTF.

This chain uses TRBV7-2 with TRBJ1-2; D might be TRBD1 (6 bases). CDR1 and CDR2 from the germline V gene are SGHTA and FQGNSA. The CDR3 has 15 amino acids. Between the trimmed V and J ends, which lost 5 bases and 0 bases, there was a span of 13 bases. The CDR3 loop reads CASSKDSSANYGYTF. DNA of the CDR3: TGTGCCAGCAGCAAGGACAGTTCAGCTAACTATGGCTACACCTTC.

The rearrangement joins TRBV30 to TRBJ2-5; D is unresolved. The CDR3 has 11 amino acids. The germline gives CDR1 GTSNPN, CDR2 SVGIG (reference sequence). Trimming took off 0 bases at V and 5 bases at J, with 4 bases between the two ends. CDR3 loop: CAWSVGETQYF. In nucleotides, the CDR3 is TGTGCCTGGAGTGTAGGGGAGACCCAGTACTTC.

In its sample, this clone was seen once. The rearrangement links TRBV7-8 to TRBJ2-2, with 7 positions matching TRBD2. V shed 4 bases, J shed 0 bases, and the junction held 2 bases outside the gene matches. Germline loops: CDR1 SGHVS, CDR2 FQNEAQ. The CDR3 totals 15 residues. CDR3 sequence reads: CASSSREANTGELFF. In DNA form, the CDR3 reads TGTGCCAGCAGCTCCCGGGAGGCGAACACCGGGGAGCTGTTTTTT.